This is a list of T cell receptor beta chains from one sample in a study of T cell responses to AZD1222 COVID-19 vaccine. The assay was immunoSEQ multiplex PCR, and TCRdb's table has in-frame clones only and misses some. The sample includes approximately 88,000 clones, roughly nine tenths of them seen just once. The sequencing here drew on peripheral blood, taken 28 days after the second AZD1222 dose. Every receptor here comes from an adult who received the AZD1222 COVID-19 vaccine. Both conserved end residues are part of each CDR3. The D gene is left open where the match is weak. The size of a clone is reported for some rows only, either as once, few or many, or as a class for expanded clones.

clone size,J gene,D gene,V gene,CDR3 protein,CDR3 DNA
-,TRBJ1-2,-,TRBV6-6,CASTDPGTDDGYTF,TGTGCCAGCACCGATCCCGGGACCGACGATGGCTACACCTTC
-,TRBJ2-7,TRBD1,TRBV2,CASSGQGFGSYEQYF,TGTGCCAGCAGTGGACAGGGGTTTGGGTCCTACGAGCAGTACTTC
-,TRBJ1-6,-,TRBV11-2,CASSYQIGALHF,TGTGCCAGCAGCTACCAAATCGGCGCCCTCCACTTT
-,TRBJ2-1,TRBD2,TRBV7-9,CASSAASGGVHEQFF,TGTGCCAGCAGCGCCGCTAGCGGGGGAGTTCATGAGCAGTTCTTC
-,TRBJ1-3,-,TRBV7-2,CASSAQGNGNTIYF,TGTGCCAGCAGCGCCCAGGGGAATGGAAACACCATATATTTT
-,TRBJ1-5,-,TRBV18,CASSPGSNQPQHF,TGTGCCAGCTCACCCGGGAGCAATCAGCCCCAGCATTTT
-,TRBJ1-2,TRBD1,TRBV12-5,CASGLAGGQGRTGYTF,TGTGCTAGTGGTTTGGCGGGGGGACAGGGACGTACTGGCTACACCTTC
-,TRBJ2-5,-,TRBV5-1,CASSLSWAQETQYF,TGCGCCAGCAGCTTAAGCTGGGCGCAAGAGACCCAGTACTTC
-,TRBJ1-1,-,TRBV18,CASSPLGRTNTEAFF,TGTGCCAGCTCACCACTTGGACGGACGAACACTGAAGCTTTCTTT
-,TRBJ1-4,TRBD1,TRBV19,CASTRTGTALATNEKLFF,TGTGCCAGTACTCGGACAGGGACGGCCCTTGCAACTAATGAAAAACTGTTTTTT
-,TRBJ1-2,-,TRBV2,CASSERVSDGYTF,TGTGCCAGCAGTGAAAGAGTTAGCGATGGCTACACCTTC
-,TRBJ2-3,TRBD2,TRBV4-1,CASSPSGGLTDTQYF,TGCGCCAGCAGCCCAAGCGGGGGGCTCACAGATACGCAGTATTTT
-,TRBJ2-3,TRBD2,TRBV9,CASSVALAGGTDTQYF,TGTGCCAGCAGCGTAGCCCTAGCGGGGGGTACAGATACGCAGTATTTT
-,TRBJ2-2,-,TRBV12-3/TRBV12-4,CASGENTGELFF,TGTGCCAGCGGGGAGAACACCGGGGAGCTGTTTTTT
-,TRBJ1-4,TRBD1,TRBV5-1,CASSSPGQGAQKLFF,TGCGCCAGCAGCTCACCGGGACAGGGGGCCCAAAAACTGTTTTTT
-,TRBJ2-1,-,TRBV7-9,CASSLGHRLSYNEQFF,TGTGCCAGCAGCTTAGGACATAGATTATCCTACAATGAGCAGTTCTTC
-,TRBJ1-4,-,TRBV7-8,CASSVSQQGINEKLFF,TGTGCCAGCAGCGTAAGCCAACAGGGAATTAATGAAAAACTGTTTTTT
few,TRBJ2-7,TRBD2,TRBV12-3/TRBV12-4,CASSFGGNEQYF,TGTGCCAGCAGTTTCGGGGGGAACGAGCAGTACTTC
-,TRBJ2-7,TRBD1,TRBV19,CASSRVDREGYEQYF,TGTGCCAGTTCGCGTGTGGACAGGGAAGGATACGAGCAGTACTTC
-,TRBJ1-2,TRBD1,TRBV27,CASSLRGQGRNGYTF,TGTGCCAGCAGTTTACGGGGACAGGGGAGGAATGGCTACACCTTC
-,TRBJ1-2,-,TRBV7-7,CASSLQGYGYTF,TGTGCCAGCAGCCTACAGGGATATGGCTACACCTTC